This T cell receptor (beta chain) was recovered during a study of cytomegalovirus exposure and HLA in healthy donors. In the PCR, 60 Vbeta and 13 Jbeta primers were used. The method was immunoSEQ multiplex PCR; TCRdb's version includes in-frame clones alone and lacks a portion of them. The sample consists of under 50,000 clones, approximately 65% of them appearing once. Trimming at V came to 3 bases and at J to 5 bases, leaving 6 bases not matched to a gene. Germline lookup yields CDR1 MNHEY and CDR2 SVGAGI. This CDR3 is 15 amino acids long. About this clone: Antigen: not known.

Overall study results and limits: The study had only CMV serostatus as immune exposure information.

The chain has TRBV6-5 and TRBJ2-5; 10 bases align to TRBD1. This clonotype was sampled from a man aged 25-45 years in good health and CMV-seronegative. The sequencing input was PBMCs. CDR3 bases: TGTGCCAGCAGTTATGGGGACAGGGGCCGGGAGACCCAGTACTTC. Its protein is CASSYGDRGRETQYF.